These 18 T cell receptor beta chains came from one sample sequenced in a study of blood T cell repertoires in COVID-19. This table comes from immunoSEQ multiplex PCR, and its TCRdb copy is limited to in-frame clones, with some not included. The top ten clones hold approximately 5% of a sample with about 170,000 clones, around 92% of them seen once. Sequenced sample: peripheral blood. The receptors were sampled from a man under 40 with COVID-19, enrolled during active disease.

This clone was recorded once. The V gene is TRBV27, the J gene TRBJ1-2; TRBD1 matches at 8 bases. Germline values: CDR1 MNHEY, CDR2 SMNVEV (reference sequence). J was trimmed by 2 bases and V by 8 bases; bases with no gene match: 10. CDR3 length: 15 amino acids. This CDR3 is CASATRTGKNYGYTF. CDR3 nucleotide sequence: TGTGCCAGCGCCACTCGGACAGGGAAGAACTATGGCTACACCTTC.

The CDR3: CASSFLGNYGYTF. For the CDR3, the DNA is TGTGCCAGCAGTTTCCTAGGAAACTATGGCTACACCTTC. The V call is TRBV12-3 or TRBV12-4, the J call TRBJ1-2; D ambiguous. V shed 3 bases and J shed 2 bases, with 7 bases lying between them. CDR3 length: 13 residues.

J is TRBJ1-2 and V is TRBV24-1; weak D call: TRBD1 (6 bases). Trimming took off 4 bases at V and 8 bases at J, with 10 bases between the two ends. Germline V gene sequence: CDR1 KGHDR, CDR2 SFDVKD. The CDR3 is 12 residues long. CDR3 coding DNA: TGTGCCACCAGTGACATGACAGGAGGCTACACCTTC. This encodes CATSDMTGGYTF.

This clone has a single count. The chain combines TRBV11-1 with TRBJ2-3; unclear D gene. Germline V gene sequence: CDR1 SGHAT, CDR2 FQDESV (reference sequence). The CDR3 sequence is 16 residues long. Between the trimmed V and J ends, which lost 1 base and 0 bases, there was a span of 11 bases. CDR3 nucleotide sequence: TGTGCCAGCAGCTTAGGGGCATCCCTAAGCACAGATACGCAGTATTTT. Translating gives CASSLGASLSTDTQYF.

J is TRBJ2-7 and V is TRBV19; 7 bases fit TRBD2. The J segment lost 5 bases and the V segment lost 3 bases, leaving 10 bases of the junction unmatched. This CDR3 spans 15 amino acids. Germline CDR1 reads LNHDA; CDR2 reads SQIVND (reference sequence). The CDR3 sequence is CASSMFLLAIDEQYF. DNA of the CDR3: TGTGCCAGTAGTATGTTTTTACTAGCGATCGACGAGCAGTACTTC.

The V call is TRBV3-1 (or the pseudogene TRBV3-2), the J call TRBJ2-7, with D possibly being TRBD2 (5 bases). Germline CDR1 reads LGHDT; CDR2 reads YNNKEL (reference sequence). The V gene lost 3 bases and the J gene lost 2 bases, with 14 bases spanning the gap. The CDR3 is made up of 15 amino acids. The CDR3 loop is CASSQNDRGAYEQYF. CDR3 nucleotides: TGTGCCAGCAGCCAGAACGACCGGGGTGCCTACGAGCAGTACTTC.

The V and J genes are TRBV7-2 and TRBJ2-3, with 7 nucleotides matching TRBD1. CDR3 length: 14 amino acids. CDR1 is SGHTA, CDR2 FQGNSA, per germline. Losses at the gene ends were 6 bases for V and 4 bases for J; bases not matched to a gene: 7. The CDR3 sequence: CASSSHRGPDTQYF. CDR3 DNA sequence: TGTGCCAGCAGTTCACACAGGGGCCCAGATACGCAGTATTTT. Full variable domain (remainder filled in from reference TRBV7-2 and TRBJ2-3): GAGVSQSPSNKVTEKGKDVELRCDPISGHTALYWYRQSLGQGLEFLIYFQGNSAPDKSGLPSDRFSAERTGGSVSTLTIQRTQQEDSAVYLCASSSHRGPDTQYFGPGTRLTVL.

V gene TRBV4-3 combines with J gene TRBJ2-7; perhaps TRBD1 as D (5 bases). Germline V gene sequence: CDR1 LGHNA, CDR2 YSLEER. Trimming removed 0 bases from V and 2 bases from J, with 14 bases in between. CDR3 length: 16 residues. CDR3 amino acids: CASSQEVFRATYEQYF. DNA for the CDR3: TGCGCCAGCAGCCAAGAGGTATTCAGGGCAACCTACGAGCAGTACTTC.

This rearrangement joins TRBV3-1 (or the pseudogene TRBV3-2) to TRBJ2-2; D is ambiguous. The V and J ends lost 1 base and 2 bases respectively, with 8 bases between them. Germline V gives CDR1 LGHDT, CDR2 YNNKEL (reference sequence). The CDR3 has 15 amino acids. CDR3 in amino acids: CASSQAAVNTGELFF. CDR3 DNA sequence: TGTGCCAGCAGCCAAGCCGCAGTTAACACCGGGGAGCTGTTTTTT.

The rearrangement joins TRBV10-3 to TRBJ1-5; 9 nucleotides align to TRBD1. Looked up from germline, CDR1 is ENHRY and CDR2 is SYGVKD. CDR3 length: 14 amino acids. V lost 3 bases to trimming and J lost 4 bases; unmatched junction nucleotides: 1. The CDR3 DNA reads as TGTGCCATCAGTGAAGGGACAGGGAATCAGCCCCAGCATTTT. Its translation is CAISEGTGNQPQHF.

The J gene is TRBJ2-5, the V gene TRBV7-2; 7 bases map to TRBD2. Per the germline V gene, CDR1 is SGHTA and CDR2 is FQGNSA. V trimming: 7 bases; J trimming: 2 bases; junction bases outside the gene matches: 7. The length of the CDR3 is 14 residues. The CDR3 reads CASTPPGGQETQYF. CDR3 nucleotides: TGTGCCAGCACCCCCCCGGGGGGACAAGAGACCCAGTACTTC.

V and J are TRBV7-3 and TRBJ2-1, with 8 bases lining up with TRBD2. The V gene end was trimmed by 5 bases and the J gene end by 6 bases; junction bases not matched to a gene: 9. The CDR3 spans 15 residues. Germline V gene data show CDR1 as SGHTA and CDR2 as FQGTGA. The DNA for the CDR3 is TGTGCCAGCAGCGAAGGGACTAGTGAGAGCAATGAGCAGTTCTTC. Encoded protein: CASSEGTSESNEQFF.

The V and J genes are TRBV12-3 or TRBV12-4 and TRBJ2-7; no clear D. V lost 1 base and J 3 bases, leaving 7 bases between the germline ends. The CDR3 consists of 13 residues. The CDR3 sequence: CASSLEAGYEQYF. CDR3 sequence (DNA): TGTGCCAGCAGTTTAGAGGCAGGCTACGAGCAGTACTTC.

V usage is TRBV10-3 and J usage is TRBJ1-3; D is ambiguous. Germline CDR1 is ENHRY and CDR2 is SYGVKD. The CDR3 totals 16 residues. V was shortened by 3 bases and J by 0 bases, with 12 bases between the two germline ends. The CDR3 DNA sequence: TGTGCCATCAGTGACCCCGGCAGGCGCTCTGGAAACACCATATATTTT. Translating it yields CAISDPGRRSGNTIYF.

The chain recombines TRBV15 with TRBJ1-4, with D maybe TRBD1 (5 bases). CDR1 and CDR2 from the germline V gene are LNHNV and YYDKDF (reference sequence). Trimming left V 5 bases short and J 8 bases short, with 12 bases between. CDR3 length: 13 amino acids. The CDR3 spells CATSGGVREKLFF. DNA for the CDR3: TGTGCCACCAGCGGGGGGGTGAGGGAAAAACTGTTTTTT.

J is TRBJ2-2 and V is TRBV5-4; D gene unclear. The CDR3 has 15 residues. Germline CDR1 is SGHNT and CDR2 is YYREEE (reference sequence). Trimming shortened V by 0 bases and J by 0 bases, and 6 bases separated the two germline ends. CDR3 nucleotide sequence: TGTGCCAGCAGCTTGGGGGCGACGAACACCGGGGAGCTGTTTTTT. Residues: CASSLGATNTGELFF.

The chain employs TRBV3-1 (or the pseudogene TRBV3-2) and TRBJ1-5, with 7 bases that match TRBD1. V lost 3 bases and J lost 4; bases outside the gene matches: 3. The CDR3 contains 14 residues. The germline V gene has CDR1 LGHDT and CDR2 YNNKEL (reference sequence). For the CDR3, the DNA is TGTGCCAGCAGCCACATACAGGGGAATCAGCCCCAGCATTTT. This encodes CASSHIQGNQPQHF.

V is TRBV24-1 and J is TRBJ2-7; D is possibly TRBD2 (6 bases). Looked up from germline, CDR1 is KGHDR and CDR2 is SFDVKD. CDR3 length: 12 residues. V was clipped by 3 bases and J by 5 bases, with 7 bases between them. CDR3 nucleotide sequence: TGTGCCACCAGTGATGGAGGGCACGAGCAGTACTTC. Its protein is CATSDGGHEQYF.